What follows describes a single T cell receptor beta chain. This CDR3 region has 15 residues. Germline CDR1 is SGDLS and CDR2 is YYNGEE. V lost 4 bases and J 3 bases, leaving 16 bases between the germline ends. The data stem from a study of T cell changes during pregnancy in multiple sclerosis. Only in-frame clones appear in the TCRdb table, and some are missing; sequencing was by immunoSEQ multiplex PCR. The table lists 55,000 to 65,000 clones, about 91% of them singletons, with over 0.8% in the top ten. The genes are TRBV9 and TRBJ1-2; maybe TRBD1 (6 bases). The specimen was peripheral blood, collected in the first trimester of pregnancy. This TCR was recovered from a female donor with multiple sclerosis, enrolled in a pregnancy study. The CDR3 sequence: CASSRVQGNDYGYTF. In nucleotides, the CDR3 is TGTGCCAGCAGCCGGGTACAGGGAAACGACTATGGCTACACCTTC.